Listed below are T cell receptor beta chains from one sample, sequenced in a study of blood T cell repertoires in COVID-19. The repertoire was sequenced with immunoSEQ multiplex PCR; TCRdb's copy has only in-frame clones and lacks some. This sample carries some 200,000 clones, roughly 84% of them seen once, and the ten largest clones take less than 15%. The sequenced sample was peripheral blood. The receptors shown here come from a human donor in a cohort sampled during active COVID-19. Both conserved end residues are part of each CDR3. Fields, in order: clone size, D gene, J gene, CDR3 length, V gene, CDR3 DNA, CDR3 protein. A D gene is named only where the DNA matches it firmly. Clone size is not always given. Where it is, it says once, few, many or a class for expanded clones.

clone_size: .
d_call: .
j_call: TRBJ1-6
cdr3_length: 18
v_call: TRBV11-2
cdr3_nt: TGTGCCAGCAGCTTAGTCCCCCCCGAGAGCTCCTATAATTCACCCCTCCACTTT
cdr3_aa: CASSLVPPESSYNSPLHF

clone_size: .
d_call: .
j_call: TRBJ2-4
cdr3_length: 15
v_call: TRBV27
cdr3_nt: TGTGCCAGCAGTTTTAGCCGTATAGCCAAAAACATTCAGTACTTC
cdr3_aa: CASSFSRIAKNIQYF

clone_size: .
d_call: .
j_call: TRBJ2-1
cdr3_length: 15
v_call: TRBV18
cdr3_nt: TGTGCCAGCTCACCGTACCAGAACCCCTACAATGAGCAGTTCTTC
cdr3_aa: CASSPYQNPYNEQFF

clone_size: .
d_call: TRBD1
j_call: TRBJ2-6
cdr3_length: 15
v_call: TRBV7-9
cdr3_nt: TGTGCCAGCAGCCCAGGGGGCTCTGGGGCCAACGTCCTGACTTTC
cdr3_aa: CASSPGGSGANVLTF

clone_size: once
d_call: .
j_call: TRBJ2-1
cdr3_length: 15
v_call: TRBV2
cdr3_nt: TGTGCCAGCAGTCGTCAGGGGCACTCCTACAATGAGCAGTTCTTC
cdr3_aa: CASSRQGHSYNEQFF

clone_size: .
d_call: TRBD1
j_call: TRBJ2-7
cdr3_length: 15
v_call: TRBV7-6
cdr3_nt: TGTGCCAGCAGCTCTACTACAGGGGGCCCATACGAGCAGTACTTC
cdr3_aa: CASSSTTGGPYEQYF

clone_size: medium-sized
d_call: TRBD1
j_call: TRBJ2-6
cdr3_length: 19
v_call: TRBV4-1
cdr3_nt: TGCGCCAGCAGCCAAACTTCCGGGACAGGGGCATCTGGGGCCAACGTCCTGACTTTC
cdr3_aa: CASSQTSGTGASGANVLTF

clone_size: .
d_call: .
j_call: TRBJ1-1
cdr3_length: 13
v_call: TRBV14
cdr3_nt: TGTGCCAGCAGCTCATTTCAGAACACTGAAGCTTTCTTT
cdr3_aa: CASSSFQNTEAFF

clone_size: once
d_call: .
j_call: TRBJ1-4
cdr3_length: 18
v_call: TRBV5-1
cdr3_nt: TGCGCCAGCAGCTTAGGGGCGGCACCGACCCTAAATAATGAAAAACTGTTTTTT
cdr3_aa: CASSLGAAPTLNNEKLFF

clone_size: .
d_call: TRBD1
j_call: TRBJ1-4
cdr3_length: 15
v_call: TRBV7-6
cdr3_nt: TGTGCCAGCAGCTCAGGACAGGGGAAGGATGAAAAACTGTTTTTT
cdr3_aa: CASSSGQGKDEKLFF

clone_size: .
d_call: .
j_call: TRBJ2-7
cdr3_length: 15
v_call: TRBV10-3
cdr3_nt: TGTGCCATCAGTGAGGAGGGAGCCCTCTCCTACGAGCAGTACTTC
cdr3_aa: CAISEEGALSYEQYF

clone_size: .
d_call: TRBD1
j_call: TRBJ1-1
cdr3_length: 16
v_call: TRBV11-2
cdr3_nt: TGTGCCAGCAGCCGGGACAGGGGACTAATGAACACTGAAGCTTTCTTT
cdr3_aa: CASSRDRGLMNTEAFF

clone_size: .
d_call: TRBD2
j_call: TRBJ2-1
cdr3_length: 15
v_call: TRBV27
cdr3_nt: TGTGCCAGCAGTTCAGGACTAGCGGGAGCCAATGAGCAGTTCTTC
cdr3_aa: CASSSGLAGANEQFF

clone_size: .
d_call: .
j_call: TRBJ2-1
cdr3_length: 15
v_call: TRBV4-1
cdr3_nt: TGCGCCAGCAGCCAAGTATCCGGGGCCTACAATGAGCAGTTCTTC
cdr3_aa: CASSQVSGAYNEQFF

clone_size: .
d_call: .
j_call: TRBJ1-4
cdr3_length: 14
v_call: TRBV15
cdr3_nt: TGTGCCACCAGCTTAGCAGGGACTAATGAAAAACTGTTTTTT
cdr3_aa: CATSLAGTNEKLFF

clone_size: .
d_call: .
j_call: TRBJ1-3
cdr3_length: 17
v_call: TRBV11-2
cdr3_nt: TGTGCCAGCAGCTTAGACATACGCACGAGCTCTGGAAACACCATATATTTT
cdr3_aa: CASSLDIRTSSGNTIYF

clone_size: once
d_call: TRBD2
j_call: TRBJ2-1
cdr3_length: 17
v_call: TRBV7-2
cdr3_nt: TGTGCCAGCAGCTTAGACTTAGCGGGAGTCTGGTACAATGAGCAGTTCTTC
cdr3_aa: CASSLDLAGVWYNEQFF

clone_size: .
d_call: TRBD2
j_call: TRBJ2-7
cdr3_length: 17
v_call: TRBV15
cdr3_nt: TGTGCCACCAGCAGAGAAGGCGGACTAGCGGGATCTTACGAGCAGTACTTC
cdr3_aa: CATSREGGLAGSYEQYF

clone_size: .
d_call: TRBD1
j_call: TRBJ1-4
cdr3_length: 14
v_call: TRBV6-6
cdr3_nt: TGTGCCAGCAGTTTGGACAGGGTGGACGAAAAACTGTTTTTT
cdr3_aa: CASSLDRVDEKLFF

clone_size: .
d_call: TRBD2
j_call: TRBJ2-7
cdr3_length: 14
v_call: TRBV11-2
cdr3_nt: TGTGCCAGCAGCTTATCAGCGGGAGTCTACGAGCAGTACTTC
cdr3_aa: CASSLSAGVYEQYF

clone_size: .
d_call: .
j_call: TRBJ1-5
cdr3_length: 15
v_call: TRBV10-3
cdr3_nt: TGTGCCACCATGGAGGACGGCTATAGCAATCAGCCCCAGCATTTT
cdr3_aa: CATMEDGYSNQPQHF